Shown below are 7 T cell receptor beta chains from a single sample sequenced in a study of beta chain features in type 1 diabetes. The study reverse transcribed the entire isolated RNA, so it sequenced expressed TCRB transcripts. The method was immunoSEQ multiplex PCR; TCRdb's version includes in-frame clones alone and lacks a portion of them. The sample comprises 280,000 or so clones, 15% of which are singletons, and less than 0.02% rests with the top ten. No antigen has been assigned to these receptors. Broader study findings: Among all four CD4+ subsets, Type 1 diabetes patients had TCRB CDR3s that were moderately but significantly shorter.

What was sequenced was naive CD4+ T cells from blood. The receptor set was obtained from a man between 18 and 29 years old with type 1 diabetes.

V usage is TRBV10-3 and J usage is TRBJ2-7, with D possibly matching TRBD2 (5 bases). Germline CDR1 ENHRY, CDR2 SYGVKD. CDR3 length: 12 residues. Trimming stripped 8 bases from V and 10 bases from J, with 18 bases between. CDR3 sequence: CAIRNQAEIQYF. As DNA, the CDR3 is TGTGCCATCCGTAACCAAGCGGAGATACAGTACTTC.

This clone occurred a few times. The chain combines TRBV6-6 with TRBJ1-2; 8 bases fit TRBD1. V shed 6 bases and J 1 base; nucleotides not matched to a gene: 7. Per germline, CDR1 MNHNY and CDR2 SVGAGI (reference sequence). This CDR3 is 15 amino acids long. The chain's CDR3 is CASSPGTGSNYGYTF. The DNA of the CDR3 is TGTGCCAGCAGCCCAGGGACAGGTAGTAACTATGGCTACACCTTC.

A single count supports this clone. The J gene is TRBJ2-4, the V gene TRBV2; a possible D gene is TRBD2 (7 bases). Germline CDR1 SNHLY, CDR2 FYNNEI. Trimming pared 7 bases from V and 0 bases from J, leaving 13 bases between. The CDR3 covers 15 residues. The CDR3 DNA reads TGTGCCAGCAACGAGGGGGGGGTAGCCAAAAACATTCAGTACTTC. Residues: CASNEGGVAKNIQYF.

The sample holds a few counts of this clone. The CDR3 protein is CASSPDWSQETQYF. In DNA, the CDR3 is TGTGCCAGCAGCCCAGACTGGAGCCAAGAGACCCAGTACTTC. This chain joins TRBV7-2 and TRBJ2-5; D gene uncertain. Trimming removed 5 bases at V and 1 base at J, with 11 bases between. Germline CDR1 is SGHTA and CDR2 is FQGNSA. The CDR3 loop spans 14 amino acids.

The J gene is TRBJ2-7, the V gene TRBV18; D perhaps matches TRBD1 (6 bases). There are 18 residues in the CDR3. CDR1 and CDR2 (germline): KGHSH, LQKENI. V lost 3 bases to trimming and J lost 4 bases, with 25 bases between them. The CDR3 DNA is TGTGCCAGCTCACCGTATCCCCCCGGACGGGACAAGCTATACGAGCAGTACTTC. This gives the protein CASSPYPPGRDKLYEQYF.

There are a few counts of this clone. The chain is built from TRBV18 and TRBJ2-2; 10 positions agree with TRBD2. The CDR3 runs 17 residues. Looked up from germline, CDR1 is KGHSH and CDR2 is LQKENI. J gave up 5 bases and V 4 bases, and 10 bases lay outside the gene matches. CDR3: CASSLLLSSGRTGELFF. CDR3 DNA sequence: TGTGCCAGCTCACTTCTTCTGTCTAGCGGGAGAACCGGGGAGCTGTTTTTT. Together with reference TRBV18 and TRBJ2-2, the CDR3 gives the full variable domain: NAGVMQNPRHLVRRRGQEARLRCSPMKGHSHVYWYRQLPEEGLKFMVYLQKENIIDESGMPKERFSAEFPKEGPSILRIQQVVRGDSAAYFCASSLLLSSGRTGELFFGEGSRLTVL.

The chain joins TRBV4-1 to TRBJ1-2; a weak D match, TRBD1 (6 bases). The germline V and J ends were trimmed by 0 bases and 0 bases, with 8 bases remaining between them. The CDR3 has 15 amino acids. Germline loops: CDR1 MGHRA, CDR2 YSYEKL. This CDR3 is CASSQDWTANYGYTF. CDR3 nucleotides: TGCGCCAGCAGCCAAGATTGGACAGCTAACTATGGCTACACCTTC.